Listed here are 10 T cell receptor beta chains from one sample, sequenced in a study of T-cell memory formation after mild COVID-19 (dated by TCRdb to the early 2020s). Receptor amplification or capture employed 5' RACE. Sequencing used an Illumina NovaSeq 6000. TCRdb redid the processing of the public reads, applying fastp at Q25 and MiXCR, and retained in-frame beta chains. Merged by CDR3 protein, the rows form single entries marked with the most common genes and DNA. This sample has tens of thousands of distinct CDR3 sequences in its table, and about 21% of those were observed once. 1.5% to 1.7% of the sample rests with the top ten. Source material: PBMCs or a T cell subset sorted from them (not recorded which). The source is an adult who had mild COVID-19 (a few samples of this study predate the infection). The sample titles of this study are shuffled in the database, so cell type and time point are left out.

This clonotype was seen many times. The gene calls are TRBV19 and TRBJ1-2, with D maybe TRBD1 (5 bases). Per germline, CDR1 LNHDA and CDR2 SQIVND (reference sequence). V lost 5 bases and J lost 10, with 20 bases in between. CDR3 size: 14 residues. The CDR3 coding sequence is TGTGCCAGTAGTGAACTCCAGCGAGGGACCTACTACACCTTC. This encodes CASSELQRGTYYTF.

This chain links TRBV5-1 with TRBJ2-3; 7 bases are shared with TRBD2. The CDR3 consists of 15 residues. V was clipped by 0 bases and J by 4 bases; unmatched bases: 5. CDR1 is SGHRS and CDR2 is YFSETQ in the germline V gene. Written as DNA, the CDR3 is TGCGCCAGCAGCTTGGTGTCGGGAGGTCCAGATACGCAGTATTTT. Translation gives CASSLVSGGPDTQYF.

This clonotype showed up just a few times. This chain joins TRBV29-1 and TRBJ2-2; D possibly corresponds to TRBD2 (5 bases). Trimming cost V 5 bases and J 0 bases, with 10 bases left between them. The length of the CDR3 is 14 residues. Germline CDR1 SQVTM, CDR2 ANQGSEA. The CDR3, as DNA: TGCAGCGTTTCGGGGTCCACGAACACCGGGGAGCTGTTTTTT. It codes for CSVSGSTNTGELFF.

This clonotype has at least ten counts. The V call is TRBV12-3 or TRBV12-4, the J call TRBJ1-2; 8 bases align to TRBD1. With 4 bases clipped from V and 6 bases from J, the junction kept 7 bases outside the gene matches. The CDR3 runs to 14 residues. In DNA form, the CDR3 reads TGTGCCAGCAGTTGGAGCAAGACAGGGGATGGCTACACCTTC. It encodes CASSWSKTGDGYTF.

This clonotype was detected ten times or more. The CDR3 region has the DNA TGTGCCAGCAGCACCCGACTAGCGGGAGGGCCGAACAATGAGCAGTTCTTC. It yields the protein CASSTRLAGGPNNEQFF. This chain joins TRBV7-9 and TRBJ2-1, with 14 nucleotides matching TRBD2. The V segment lost 5 bases and the J segment 5 bases; nucleotides outside the gene matches: 8. CDR1 and CDR2 (germline): SEHNR, FQNEAQ (reference sequence). There are 17 residues in the CDR3.

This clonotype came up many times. For the CDR3, the DNA is TGTGCCAGCAGCTACGGGGGAATTGAGCAGTTCTTC. Protein sequence: CASSYGGIEQFF. The chain combines TRBV7-2 with TRBJ2-1; a possible D gene is TRBD2 (6 bases). Germline CDR1 and CDR2: SGHTA and FQGNSA. The CDR3 has 12 amino acids. V was cut by 4 bases and J by 9 bases, with 10 bases left in between.

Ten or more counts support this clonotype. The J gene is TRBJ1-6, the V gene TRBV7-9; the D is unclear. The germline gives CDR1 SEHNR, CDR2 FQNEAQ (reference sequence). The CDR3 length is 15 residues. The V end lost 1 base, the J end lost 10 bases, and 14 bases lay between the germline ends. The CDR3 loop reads CASSLDVRVRSPLHF. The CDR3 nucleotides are TGTGCCAGCAGCTTAGACGTCCGGGTGCGATCACCCCTCCACTTT.

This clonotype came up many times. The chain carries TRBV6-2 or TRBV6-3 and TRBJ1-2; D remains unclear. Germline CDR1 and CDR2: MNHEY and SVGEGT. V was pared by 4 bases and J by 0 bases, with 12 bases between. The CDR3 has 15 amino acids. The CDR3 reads CASSSNLGSNYGYTF. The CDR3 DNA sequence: TGTGCCAGCAGTTCCAATTTGGGCTCTAACTATGGCTACACCTTC.

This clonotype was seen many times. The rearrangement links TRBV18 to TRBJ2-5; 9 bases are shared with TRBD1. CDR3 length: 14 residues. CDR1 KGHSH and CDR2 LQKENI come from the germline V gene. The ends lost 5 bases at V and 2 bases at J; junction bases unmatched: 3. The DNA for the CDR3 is TGTGCCAGCTCAAGAGGACAGGGGCAAGAGACCCAGTACTTC. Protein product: CASSRGQGQETQYF.

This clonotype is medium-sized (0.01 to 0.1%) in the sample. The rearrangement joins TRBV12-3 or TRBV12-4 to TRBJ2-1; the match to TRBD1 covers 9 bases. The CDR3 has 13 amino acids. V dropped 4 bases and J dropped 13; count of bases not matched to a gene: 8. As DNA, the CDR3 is TGTGCCAGCAGTTCATCAGGACAGGGGCTTCAGTTCTTC. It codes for CASSSSGQGLQFF.